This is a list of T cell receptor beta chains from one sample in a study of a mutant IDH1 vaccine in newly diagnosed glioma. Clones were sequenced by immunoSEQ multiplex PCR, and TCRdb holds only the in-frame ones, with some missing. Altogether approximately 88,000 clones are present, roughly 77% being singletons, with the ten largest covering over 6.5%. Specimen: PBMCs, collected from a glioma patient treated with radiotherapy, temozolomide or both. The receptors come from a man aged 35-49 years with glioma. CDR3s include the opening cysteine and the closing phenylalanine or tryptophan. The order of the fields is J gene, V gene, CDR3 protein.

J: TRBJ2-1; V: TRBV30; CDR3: CAWSPRAGTQFF
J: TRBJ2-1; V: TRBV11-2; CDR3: CASSHVRGKGGNEQFF
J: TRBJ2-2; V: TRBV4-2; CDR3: CASSPSVRGGTNTGELFF
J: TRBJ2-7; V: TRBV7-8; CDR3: CASSSARGTEQYF
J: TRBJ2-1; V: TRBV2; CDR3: CASSPAGGVYNEQFF
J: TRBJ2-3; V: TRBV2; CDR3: CASIGTSGATDTQYF
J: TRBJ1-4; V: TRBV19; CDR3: CASSIPLGKEKLFF
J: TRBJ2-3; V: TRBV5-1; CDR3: CASSLGSGASTDTQYF
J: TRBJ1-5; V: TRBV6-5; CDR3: CASSYRTGIQPQHF
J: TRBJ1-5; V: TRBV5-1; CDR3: CASSPDRGDDQPQHF
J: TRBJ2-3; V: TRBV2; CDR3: CASSEWGANTQYF
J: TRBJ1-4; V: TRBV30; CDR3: CAQDRDSTNEKLFF
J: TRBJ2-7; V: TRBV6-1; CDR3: CASRSHTAYEQYF
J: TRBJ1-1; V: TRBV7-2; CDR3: CASRQTSREAFF
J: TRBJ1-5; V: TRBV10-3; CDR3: CASSRGQGHQPQHF
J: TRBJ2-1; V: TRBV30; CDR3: CAWNSQGSSYNEQFF
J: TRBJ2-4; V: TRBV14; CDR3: CASSRTGDGKNIQYF